This T cell receptor (beta chain) was identified in a study of radiotherapy plus CTLA-4 blockade in lung cancer. Study as a whole: Patients showed objective responses in 18% of cases, and disease control was achieved by around 30%.

Trimming took 5 bases from V and 8 from J, leaving 13 bases between them. CDR1 is KGHSH, CDR2 LQKENI, per germline. This CDR3 spans 14 amino acids. Sequencing was performed with immunoSEQ multiplex PCR; in TCRdb, only in-frame clones are kept and a portion is missing. Altogether about 120,000 clones are present, around 75% being singletons, with the ten largest covering around 4.8%. In the case of this clone: Its target is unknown.

Study findings and constraints: An expansion of tumor-derived TCR clones occurred in blood after radiotherapy plus ipilimumab. The best prediction of response reportedly came from early blood T cell clone dynamics, with interferon-beta.

The TCR originated in a human donor with non-small cell lung cancer who had a partial response to radiotherapy plus ipilimumab. This sequence joins TRBV18 and TRBJ1-6, with D perhaps matching TRBD1 (6 bases). The material sequenced was peripheral blood, taken from a patient treated with radiotherapy plus ipilimumab. CDR3 nucleotides: TGTGCCAGCTCAACAGGGATGAAGGATTCACCCCTCCACTTT. Protein product: CASSTGMKDSPLHF.